A single sample is the source of the 4 T cell receptor beta chains below, sequenced in a study of molecular identifiers for immune sequencing clone quantification. One entry per CDR3 protein, called by TCRdb with MiXCR from the PCR reads. In the table there are about 640,000 distinct CDR3 sequences, less than 20% of which are singletons. The specimen sequenced was naive CD8+ T cells from blood, with Jurkat cell RNA spiked in. Specified subset: FACS-sorted CD8+CD4-CCR7+CD45RA+ naive T cells. These receptors were obtained from a human donor in good health. Some libraries in this study had Jurkat cell RNA spiked in.

At least ten counts were recorded for this clonotype. The chain has TRBV2 and TRBJ2-7, with a possible D match to TRBD2 (5 bases). The CDR3 loop spans 15 amino acids. Trimming removed 0 bases from V and 3 bases from J, with 12 bases in between. Germline assignment: CDR1 SNHLY and CDR2 FYNNEI. In DNA, the CDR3 is TGTGCCAGCAGTGAAGCAGGTGGCGGGCTCTACGAGCAGTACTTC. Translating it yields CASSEAGGGLYEQYF.

As for this clonotype: This may be a read error, as it is one base from a much larger clone. The rearrangement uses TRBV7-9 and TRBJ2-7; 7 positions agree with TRBD1. The ends lost 7 bases at V and 5 bases at J; junction bases unmatched: 8. Germline V gene lookup returns CDR1 SEHNR and CDR2 FQNEAQ (reference sequence). The length of the CDR3 is 13 residues. The CDR3 sequence is CASNYTGVHEQYF. Here the CDR3 DNA reads TGTGCCAGCAACTACACAGGGGTGCACGAGCAGTACTTC.

This clonotype has only a few counts. A read error may account for a junction end that differs from germline. The gene calls are TRBV7-2 and TRBJ2-1; 11 nucleotides line up with TRBD2. Germline V gives CDR1 SGHTA, CDR2 FQGNSA. The CDR3 is 15 residues long. CDR3 DNA sequence: TGTGCCAGCACCATTCTAGCGGGGGGCTACGATGAGCAGTTCTTC. Translation gives CASTILAGGYDEQFF.

This clonotype has only a few counts. The genes are TRBV27 and TRBJ2-7; 9 bases line up with TRBD1. The V and J ends lost 4 bases and 5 bases, in that order; junction bases with no gene match: 6. Germline CDR1 reads MNHEY; CDR2 reads SMNVEV (reference sequence). The CDR3 length is 14 residues. CDR3 sequence reads: CASSYRDRENEQYF. The CDR3 region has the DNA TGTGCCAGCAGTTATCGGGACAGGGAGAACGAGCAGTACTTC.